This T cell receptor (beta chain) was obtained from a study of graft-versus-host responses after intestinal transplantation. This clone was observed a handful of times. Its target is unknown. The CDR3 is 18 amino acids. Germline V gene sequence: CDR1 MNHNS, CDR2 SASEGT. V lost 1 base, J lost 1 base, and 9 bases stayed unmatched. Clones were read by immunoSEQ multiplex PCR, and TCRdb kept only the in-frame ones, dropping some. The sample records 50,000 to 80,000 clones, roughly nine tenths being singletons. This chain uses TRBV6-1 with TRBJ1-2, with 10 nucleotides matching TRBD1. This material consisted of unstimulated CD8+ T cells sorted from spleen or lymph node cells, taken before transplant. The clonotype originates from a human donor who was the organ donor for an intestinal transplant. The CDR3 DNA reads as TGTGCCAGCAGTGAAGTACCGGGACAGGGGAATTTTAACTATGGCTACACCTTC. Protein: CASSEVPGQGNFNYGYTF.